This T cell receptor (beta chain) was documented in a study of T cells expressing NK-cell markers. Study at large: Sorted T-cell subsets CD3+CD56+NKG2C+, CD3+CD56+NKG2C- and CD3+CD56-NKG2C+ were TCR beta-sequenced. Sequencing covered eight donors, seven HCMV-seropositive and one seronegative.

A remark on this clonotype: Its matching antigen is unknown.

Study observations and caveats: Expanded clones of NKG2C+ T cells had an unclear HCMV specificity. Each of roughly six donors carried dominant NKG2C+ clonotypes accounting for about 1.0-8% of CD8+ T cells.

The CDR3 is 15 residues long. TCRdb reprocessed the 5' RACE reads and reports one entry per CDR3 protein, with no DNA. Its clone listing holds hundreds of thousands of distinct CDR3 sequences. The gene calls are TRBV12-3 or TRBV12-4 and TRBJ1-1; the TCRdb call, TRBD1, lacks DNA for checking. What was sequenced was blood T cells: a sorted CD56 or NKG2C T cell subset, CD4+ or CD8+ T cells, or bulk PBMC T cells (not recorded which). The clonotype originates from a woman between 18 and 69 years old in good health. CDR3 loop: CASSVRTGTNTEAFF.